A single sample gave rise to the 8 T cell receptor beta chains below, sequenced in a study of control samples from healthy donors and cancer patients. The repertoire was sequenced with immunoSEQ multiplex PCR; TCRdb's copy has only in-frame clones and lacks some. Of 22,000 or so clones detected, approximately 90% appear once; the ten largest clones hold roughly 8.8%. The specimen sequenced was PBMCs. The source is a woman aged 55-69 years with head and neck cancer.

This chain uses TRBV6-1 with TRBJ2-1; D might be TRBD2 (5 bases). The germline V gene has CDR1 MNHNS and CDR2 SASEGT. This CDR3 comprises 14 residues. V lost 2 bases and J lost 7, with 12 bases in between. For the CDR3, the DNA is TGTGCCAGCAGTGAATTAGCGTCTAAGAATGAGCAGTTCTTC. It specifies CASSELASKNEQFF.

The chain links TRBV27 to TRBJ1-2, with 7 bases matching TRBD1. V lost 2 bases to trimming and J lost 8 bases; unmatched junction nucleotides: 5. This CDR3 has 13 amino acids. Germline-derived CDR1 and CDR2 are MNHEY and SMNVEV (reference sequence). The CDR3 loop reads CASSLRDRGGYTF. CDR3 DNA: TGTGCCAGCAGTTTACGGGACAGAGGGGGCTACACCTTC.

The chain has TRBV15 and TRBJ2-7, with 10 bases aligning to TRBD2. CDR1 LNHNV and CDR2 YYDKDF come from the germline V gene (reference sequence). V lost 6 bases to trimming and J lost 4 bases; unmatched junction nucleotides: 6. This CDR3 spans 14 amino acids. This CDR3 reads CATSLAGVGYEQYF. CDR3 DNA: TGTGCCACCAGTCTAGCGGGAGTGGGGTACGAGCAGTACTTC.

The chain joins TRBV2 to TRBJ1-1; 8 bases are shared with TRBD1. Trimming took 6 bases from V and 5 from J; bases not matched to a gene: 8. CDR3 length: 14 amino acids. CDR1 is SNHLY, CDR2 FYNNEI, per germline. For the CDR3, the DNA is TGTGCCAGCAGACTCGACAGGGGAAGGACTGAAGCTTTCTTT. Translating it yields CASRLDRGRTEAFF. Combining the CDR3 with reference TRBV2 and TRBJ1-1 gives the whole variable domain EPEVTQTPSHQVTQMGQEVILRCVPISNHLYFYWYRQILGQKVEFLVSFYNNEISEKSEIFDDQFSVERPDGSNFTLKIRSTKLEDSAMYFCASRLDRGRTEAFFGQGTRLTVV.

In DNA, the CDR3 is TGCGCCAGCAGCGCTCGGGGTAGCAGCCAAGAGACCCAGTACTTC. Translated: CASSARGSSQETQYF. The J gene is TRBJ2-5, the V gene TRBV5-1; D might be TRBD2 (5 bases). The CDR3 extends over 15 amino acids. Germline lookup yields CDR1 SGHRS and CDR2 YFSETQ. The germline V and J ends were trimmed by 4 bases and 1 base, with 14 bases remaining between them.

The chain recombines TRBV27 with TRBJ2-3; D is unresolved. Trimming cost V 5 bases and J 5 bases, with 11 bases left between them. The germline CDR1 and CDR2 sequences are MNHEY and SMNVEV (reference sequence). This CDR3 spans 13 amino acids. CDR3 DNA sequence: TGTGCCAGCAGTCCCATGATGGGAGATACGCAGTATTTT. It translates to CASSPMMGDTQYF.

The chain joins TRBV6-4 to TRBJ2-3, with TRBD2 matching over 9 bases. Germline loops: CDR1 MRHNA, CDR2 SNTAGT. With 6 bases clipped from V and 2 bases from J, the junction kept 6 bases outside the gene matches. The CDR3 length is 15 residues. In nucleotides, the CDR3 is TGTGCCAGCAGCCCGGGACTAGCAGACACAGATACGCAGTATTTT. Encoded protein: CASSPGLADTDTQYF.

V and J are TRBV25-1 and TRBJ2-5; TRBD1 agrees at 11 bases. The V and J ends lost 4 bases and 3 bases, in that order; junction bases with no gene match: 4. Germline V gene lookup returns CDR1 MGHDK and CDR2 SYGVNS. This CDR3 has 15 amino acids. The CDR3 nucleotides read TGTGCCAGCAGTGGGGACAGGGGGGTCAAAGAGACCCAGTACTTC. It encodes CASSGDRGVKETQYF.